These 24 T cell receptor beta chains were sequenced from one sample in a study of shared clonotypes between healthy human individuals (TCRdb year 2020). Libraries were constructed by the immunoSEQ multiplex PCR assay. TCRdb took over this immuneACCESS table, retaining in-frame rearrangements with V and J assigned. Such tables are incomplete; in checked studies, under half of the missing clones stem from an unresolved V gene, and the remainder is unexplained. The sample table contains roughly 500,000 clones; only one count was recorded for about 78% of them. The top ten hold approximately 12% of the sample. Sequencing input: PBMCs. The receptor source for this set is a woman in her 40s in good health. Some clones in this sample may be carry-over from other donors' samples.

This clone was counted many times. The rearrangement links TRBV2 to TRBJ1-5; D is perhaps TRBD1 (5 bases). Germline lookup yields CDR1 SNHLY and CDR2 FYNNEI. CDR3 length equals 18 residues. Trimming shortened V by 4 bases and J by 0 bases, and 19 bases separated the two germline ends. The CDR3 region is CASSAFGGLGFSNQPQHF. CDR3 nucleotides: TGTGCCAGCAGTGCCTTCGGGGGTTTGGGATTTAGCAATCAGCCCCAGCATTTT.

This clone was seen once. CDR3 amino acids: CASSSTLLSTDTQYF. The CDR3 coding sequence is TGTGCCAGCAGCTCTACCCTCCTTTCGACAGATACGCAGTATTTT. V is TRBV7-9 and J is TRBJ2-3; the D is unclear. The V gene's germline CDR1 is SEHNR and CDR2 FQNEAQ (reference sequence). The CDR3 extends over 15 amino acids. The V end was cut by 4 bases, the J end by 3 bases, with 14 bases between.

V usage is TRBV4-2 and J usage is TRBJ2-4; possible D gene TRBD2, 5 bases. Germline loops: CDR1 LGHNA, CDR2 YNFKEQ. Trimming removed 2 bases from V and 6 bases from J, with 14 bases in between. This CDR3 region has 15 residues. The CDR3 reads CASSQQLGIVNIQYF. The CDR3 coding sequence is TGTGCCAGCAGCCAACAACTAGGGATCGTAAACATTCAGTACTTC.

The V gene is TRBV6-1, the J gene TRBJ1-1; D might be TRBD1 (6 bases). Germline V gene lookup returns CDR1 MNHNS and CDR2 SASEGT. There are 14 residues in the CDR3. V was shortened by 4 bases and J by 5 bases, with 14 bases between the two germline ends. CDR3 bases: TGTGCCAGCAGTGTATTGAGGGGGGCTACTGAAGCTTTCTTT. Its translation is CASSVLRGATEAFF.

This clone was detected only once. The V gene is TRBV6-5, the J gene TRBJ1-5; D not resolved. Looked up from germline, CDR1 is MNHEY and CDR2 is SVGAGI. The CDR3 runs to 14 residues. With 2 bases removed from V and 3 bases from J, the gap between germline ends came to 8 bases. The CDR3 protein is CASSYGPHNQPQHF. The CDR3 nucleotides read TGTGCCAGCAGTTACGGACCGCACAATCAGCCCCAGCATTTT.

The chain uses TRBV7-9 and TRBJ1-3, with D perhaps TRBD1 (5 bases). V was trimmed by 1 base and J by 7 bases, leaving 14 bases between them. This CDR3 has 15 residues. CDR1 is SEHNR and CDR2 is FQNEAQ in the germline V gene (reference sequence). CDR3 sequence (DNA): TGTGCCAGCAGCTTAGGGATGACAGCGGGTAACACCATATATTTT. The encoded protein is CASSLGMTAGNTIYF.

This clone was observed a few times. This chain links TRBV29-1 with TRBJ1-3, with TRBD1 as a possible D gene (5 bases). The CDR3 loop spans 17 amino acids. Germline loops: CDR1 SQVTM, CDR2 ANQGSEA. V was shortened by 4 bases and J by 0 bases, with 19 bases between the two germline ends. As DNA, the CDR3 is TGCAGCGTTGCTCTATTTGACGGCGGGACCTCTGGAAACACCATATATTTT. Its translation is CSVALFDGGTSGNTIYF.

V gene TRBV11-2 combines with J gene TRBJ2-1; 9 bases are a match to TRBD2. The CDR3 is 15 residues long. Losses at the gene ends were 8 bases for V and 6 bases for J; bases not matched to a gene: 11. Per germline, CDR1 SGHAT and CDR2 FQNNGV. The CDR3 DNA reads TGTGCCAGCTTAGGGCTAGCGGGATCCCGCAATGAGCAGTTCTTC. Translated: CASLGLAGSRNEQFF.

This chain joins TRBV25-1 and TRBJ1-1; weak D call: TRBD1 (6 bases). There are 14 residues in the CDR3. Germline V gene lookup returns CDR1 MGHDK and CDR2 SYGVNS. The germline V and J ends were trimmed by 5 bases and 9 bases, with 19 bases remaining between them. This CDR3 is CASSPLGGRGQAFF. In DNA, the CDR3 is TGTGCCAGCAGTCCATTAGGGGGGAGAGGACAAGCTTTCTTT. The full variable domain, its missing parts supplied by reference TRBV25-1 and TRBJ1-1, is EADIYQTPRYLVIGTGKKITLECSQTMGHDKMYWYQQDPGMELHLIHYSYGVNSTEKGDLSSESTVSRIRTEHFPLTLESARPSHTSQYLCASSPLGGRGQAFFGQGTRLTVV.

This clone showed up just once. The chain has TRBV5-3 and TRBJ1-4, with TRBD1 matching 9 bases. TRBV5-3 is an open reading frame, and its role is uncertain. The CDR3 covers 15 residues. Trimming took 4 bases from V and 10 from J; bases not matched to a gene: 11. The CDR3, as DNA: TGTGCCAGAAGCCTAAGGGACAGGGATGAAGGAAAACTGTTTTTT. Amino acid sequence: CARSLRDRDEGKLFF.

The chain couples TRBV29-1 to TRBJ2-2; TRBD1 matches at 7 bases. Germline CDR1 and CDR2: SQVTM and ANQGSEA. The V gene end was trimmed by 7 bases and the J gene end by 3 bases; junction bases not matched to a gene: 14. The CDR3 is 16 amino acids. In DNA form, the CDR3 reads TGCAGCGCCCTGGGTGGGGACAGTTCTTACACCGGGGAGCTGTTTTTT. Translating gives CSALGGDSSYTGELFF.

As DNA, the CDR3 is TGTGCCAGCAGCCCCGGGACAAAGCTGGAGACCCAGTACTTC. It yields the protein CASSPGTKLETQYF. This chain connects TRBV7-2 to TRBJ2-5; TRBD1 might be the D (6 bases). Looked up from germline, CDR1 is SGHTA and CDR2 is FQGNSA. V was trimmed by 5 bases and J by 5 bases, leaving 15 bases between them. The CDR3 is 14 amino acids.

This clone showed up just once. V usage is TRBV28 and J usage is TRBJ1-5; D gene uncertain. Germline CDR1 is MDHEN and CDR2 is SYDVKM. Between the trimmed V and J ends, which lost 3 bases and 1 base, there was a span of 10 bases. CDR3 size: 15 residues. CDR3 protein: CASSLLSMSNQPQHF. In DNA form, the CDR3 reads TGTGCCAGCAGTTTGCTCAGTATGAGCAATCAGCCCCAGCATTTT.

The chain uses TRBV18 and TRBJ1-5, with TRBD1 matching over 8 bases. The CDR3 loop spans 14 amino acids. In germline, CDR1 is KGHSH, CDR2 LQKENI. V was clipped by 3 bases and J by 7 bases; unmatched bases: 5. As DNA, the CDR3 is TGTGCCAGCTCACCCCAGGGGGCTGGACAGCCCCAGCATTTT. Translated, it gives CASSPQGAGQPQHF.

This sequence joins TRBV28 and TRBJ1-4, with D possibly matching TRBD1 (6 bases). V shed 5 bases and J shed 3 bases, with 10 bases lying between them. The CDR3 sequence is 14 residues long. In germline, CDR1 is MDHEN, CDR2 SYDVKM. CDR3 region: CASSPPGANEKLFF. CDR3 coding DNA: TGTGCCAGCAGTCCTCCAGGGGCTAATGAAAAACTGTTTTTT.

The chain recombines TRBV7-9 with TRBJ2-1; 14 bases align to TRBD2. Germline assignment: CDR1 SEHNR and CDR2 FQNEAQ (reference sequence). The CDR3 totals 16 residues. V lost 6 bases, J lost 8 bases, and 9 bases stayed unmatched. The CDR3 DNA is TGTGCCAGCAGACGTCCTGGACTAGCGGGAGGAGATGAGCAGTTCTTC. Amino acids: CASRRPGLAGGDEQFF.

The chain links TRBV10-3 to TRBJ1-5; a possible D gene is TRBD1 (5 bases). The CDR3 totals 15 residues. Germline CDR1 reads ENHRY; CDR2 reads SYGVKD. Trimming stripped 3 bases from V and 5 bases from J, with 14 bases between. The CDR3 nucleotides are TGTGCCATCAGTGACCGGGGCAGGGACGATCAGCCCCAGCATTTT. It is translated as CAISDRGRDDQPQHF.

Concerning this clone: This likely traces to a read error, being one base from a far larger clone. The V call is TRBV4-1, the J call TRBJ2-2; the D gene is possibly TRBD2 (6 bases). Germline CDR1 is MGHRA and CDR2 is YSYEKL. The CDR3 runs to 13 residues. V lost 4 bases and J lost 7, with 10 bases in between. The CDR3 is CASSRGLLGELFF. CDR3 DNA: TGCGCCAGCAGCCGGGGACTGCTCGGGGAGCTGTTTTTT.

The sample holds many counts of this clone. The chain uses TRBV14 and TRBJ1-2; D gene ambiguous. The V end lost 3 bases, the J end lost 3 bases, and 20 bases lay between the germline ends. Germline CDR1 and CDR2: SGHDN and FVKESK. The CDR3 contains 17 residues. CDR3 coding DNA: TGTGCCAGCAGCCATTTAGGAGGCAGCCCACGGGACTATGGCTACACCTTC. Its translation: CASSHLGGSPRDYGYTF.

This clone was seen at least ten times. The chain couples TRBV29-1 to TRBJ1-3, with 8 positions matching TRBD1. Per germline, CDR1 SQVTM and CDR2 ANQGSEA. This CDR3 has 11 amino acids. The V and J ends lost 6 bases and 7 bases, in that order; junction bases with no gene match: 2. CDR3 residues: CSVGTGNTIYF. The CDR3 nucleotides are TGCAGCGTGGGGACAGGCAACACCATATATTTT.

This clone was seen ten or more times. J is TRBJ2-1 and V is TRBV6-4, with D tentatively TRBD1 (6 bases). Trimming cost V 6 bases and J 4 bases, with 10 bases left between them. The CDR3 spans 13 residues. From germline, CDR1 is MRHNA and CDR2 SNTAGT. The CDR3 loop reads CASSPDRYNEQFF. CDR3 coding DNA: TGTGCCAGCAGCCCTGACAGGTACAATGAGCAGTTCTTC.

The V and J genes are TRBV18 and TRBJ2-7, with 8 bases aligning to TRBD2. The germline V gene has CDR1 KGHSH and CDR2 LQKENI. The CDR3 has 17 amino acids. The J segment lost 2 bases and the V segment lost 0 bases, leaving 9 bases of the junction unmatched. CDR3: CASSPPIPGTSTYEQYF. The DNA for the CDR3 is TGTGCCAGCTCACCACCGATACCCGGGACTAGTACCTACGAGCAGTACTTC.

The rearrangement links TRBV18 to TRBJ2-5; 12 bases agree with TRBD1. The CDR3 extends over 16 amino acids. V lost 2 bases, J lost 7 bases, and 8 bases stayed unmatched. Per germline, CDR1 KGHSH and CDR2 LQKENI. CDR3 in amino acids: CASSPAGQGASGTQYF. As DNA, the CDR3 is TGTGCCAGCTCACCAGCGGGACAGGGGGCCTCGGGGACCCAGTACTTC.

The CDR3 coding sequence is TGTGCCAGCAGTCGCCGGCCTCAAGCTCCCTACAATGAGCAGTTCTTC. It codes for CASSRRPQAPYNEQFF. This chain connects TRBV28 to TRBJ2-1; D unresolved. This CDR3 contains 16 residues. Trimming took 5 bases from V and 2 from J, leaving 16 bases between them. Germline CDR1 MDHEN, CDR2 SYDVKM. Full variable domain (remainder filled in from reference TRBV28 and TRBJ2-1): DVKVTQSSRYLVKRTGEKVFLECVQDMDHENMFWYRQDPGLGLRLIYFSYDVKMKEKGDIPEGYSVSREKKERFSLILESASTNQTSMYLCASSRRPQAPYNEQFFGPGTRLTVL.